These 22 T cell receptor beta chains were sequenced from one sample in a study of cytomegalovirus exposure and HLA in healthy donors. PCR used 60 Vbeta primers and 13 Jbeta primers. Using immunoSEQ multiplex PCR, the repertoire was profiled, and TCRdb retains in-frame clones only, with some absent. Altogether a few hundred thousand clones are present, roughly 80% being singletons, with the ten largest covering over 0.3%. The sample taken for sequencing was PBMCs. Receptors were obtained from a girl aged 2-10 years in good health and CMV-seronegative.

This CDR3 is CASSFFPGGDYEQYF. CDR3 in DNA: TGTGCCAGCAGTTTTTTCCCCGGCGGTGACTACGAGCAGTACTTC. The chain carries TRBV27 and TRBJ2-7; no clear D gene. The V end lost 3 bases, the J end lost 3 bases, and 15 bases lay between the germline ends. Germline CDR1 MNHEY, CDR2 SMNVEV (reference sequence). The CDR3 is made up of 15 amino acids.

V usage is TRBV2 and J usage is TRBJ1-2; D is perhaps TRBD1 (6 bases). Germline V gene lookup returns CDR1 SNHLY and CDR2 FYNNEI. The germline V and J ends were trimmed by 7 bases and 6 bases, with 18 bases remaining between them. The CDR3 totals 14 residues. CDR3: CASISPGGRDGYTF. The CDR3 region has the DNA TGTGCCAGCATAAGCCCCGGGGGGCGCGATGGCTACACCTTC.

The rearrangement uses TRBV5-4 and TRBJ1-1; maybe TRBD1 (6 bases). Looked up from germline, CDR1 is SGHNT and CDR2 is YYREEE (reference sequence). V was cut by 4 bases and J by 3 bases, with 19 bases left in between. This CDR3 region has 16 residues. In DNA form, the CDR3 reads TGTGCCAGCAGCCCAATCACAGGGCCGTGGGACACTGAAGCTTTCTTT. Residues: CASSPITGPWDTEAFF.

The chain joins TRBV7-9 to TRBJ1-2, with D possibly matching TRBD1 (6 bases). V was cut by 4 bases and J by 6 bases, with 15 bases left in between. The germline gives CDR1 SEHNR, CDR2 FQNEAQ (reference sequence). The length of the CDR3 is 14 residues. This CDR3 reads CASSSSGDRNGYTF. CDR3 DNA: TGTGCCAGCAGCTCTTCAGGGGATAGGAATGGCTACACCTTC. The full variable domain, rest sourced from reference TRBV7-9 and TRBJ1-2, is DTGVSQNPRHKITKRGQNVTFRCDPISEHNRLYWYRQTLGQGPEFLTYFQNEAQLEKSRLLSDRFSAERPKGSFSTLEIQRTEQGDSAMYLCASSSSGDRNGYTFGSGTRLTVV.

The chain uses TRBV30 and TRBJ2-7, with D perhaps TRBD2 (6 bases). Germline V gene data show CDR1 as GTSNPN and CDR2 as SVGIG (reference sequence). The CDR3 is 14 amino acids. V was trimmed by 0 bases and J by 3 bases, leaving 12 bases between them. As DNA, the CDR3 is TGTGCCTGGAGTGTTGGGGGGACTTACTACGAGCAGTACTTC. It encodes CAWSVGGTYYEQYF.

CDR3 residues: CASIGQPYEQYF. CDR3 nucleotide sequence: TGTGCCAGCATAGGACAGCCCTACGAGCAGTACTTC. This rearrangement joins TRBV28 to TRBJ2-7; D is possibly TRBD1 (6 bases). The V gene lost 7 bases and the J gene lost 2 bases, with 9 bases spanning the gap. The CDR3 runs 12 residues. Germline assignment: CDR1 MDHEN and CDR2 SYDVKM.

A few counts support this clone. The chain uses TRBV6-1 and TRBJ1-2, with D unclear. The CDR3 is 15 residues long. The germline V gene encodes CDR1 MNHNS and CDR2 SASEGT. The ends were cut back, 6 bases at V and 1 base at J, with 15 bases in the middle. DNA of the CDR3: TGTGCCAGCAGATCCCCATTCCAGGTTAACTATGGCTACACCTTC. Translated, it gives CASRSPFQVNYGYTF.

This clone was found a few times. The chain joins TRBV19 to TRBJ1-4; maybe TRBD1 (5 bases). CDR1 is LNHDA, CDR2 SQIVND, per germline (reference sequence). V lost 2 bases to trimming and J lost 6 bases, with 13 bases between them. This CDR3 is 15 amino acids long. Here the CDR3 DNA reads TGTGCCAGTAGTATACGCGGGGGAATCCATGAAAAACTGTTTTTT. It codes for CASSIRGGIHEKLFF.

This chain links TRBV27 with TRBJ1-1; 7 bases line up with TRBD1. This CDR3 spans 14 amino acids. The germline V gene has CDR1 MNHEY and CDR2 SMNVEV (reference sequence). J was trimmed by 3 bases and V by 6 bases; bases with no gene match: 7. The DNA of the CDR3 is TGTGCCAGCAGCCCCGACAGGGTGGACACTGAAGCTTTCTTT. Residues: CASSPDRVDTEAFF.

This clone has a single count. The chain recombines TRBV2 with TRBJ1-2, with 10 bases fitting TRBD1. Germline-derived CDR1 and CDR2 are SNHLY and FYNNEI. The trim removed 6 bases at V and 2 bases at J, leaving 0 bases unmatched. The CDR3 is made up of 13 amino acids. The CDR3 nucleotides are TGTGCCAGCAGGGGACAGGGGAACTATGGCTACACCTTC. Translated, it gives CASRGQGNYGYTF.

The chain links TRBV5-1 to TRBJ2-1; TRBD2 matches at 11 bases. The germline gives CDR1 SGHRS, CDR2 YFSETQ. Trimming took 6 bases from V and 4 from J; bases not matched to a gene: 6. The CDR3 spans 15 residues. The CDR3 reads CASTGLAGGYNEQFF. DNA of the CDR3: TGCGCCAGCACCGGACTAGCGGGCGGTTACAATGAGCAGTTCTTC.

This chain uses TRBV6-6 with TRBJ2-3, with TRBD2 matching 8 bases. V lost 4 bases to trimming and J lost 2 bases; unmatched junction nucleotides: 2. There are 14 residues in the CDR3. Germline lookup yields CDR1 MNHNY and CDR2 SVGAGI (reference sequence). The CDR3: CASSWTSPTDTQYF. The CDR3 DNA reads as TGTGCCAGCAGTTGGACTAGCCCCACAGATACGCAGTATTTT.

The chain uses TRBV9 and TRBJ2-7; D might be TRBD2 (6 bases). V was shortened by 4 bases and J by 0 bases, with 20 bases between the two germline ends. CDR1 is SGDLS and CDR2 is YYNGEE in the germline V gene. This CDR3 is 17 amino acids long. The CDR3 DNA follows: TGTGCCAGCAGCCCATTAGGGAAACGGGGGAGCTCCTACGAGCAGTACTTC. Encoded protein: CASSPLGKRGSSYEQYF. The full variable domain, completed using reference TRBV9 and TRBJ2-7, is DSGVTQTPKHLITATGQRVTLRCSPRSGDLSVYWYQQSLDQGLQFLIQYYNGEERAKGNILERFSAQQFPDLHSELNLSSLELGDSALYFCASSPLGKRGSSYEQYFGPGTRLTVT.

With regard to this clone: The sample has other DNA sequences that encode this CDR3 too. The rearrangement uses TRBV9 and TRBJ2-2; the D call may be TRBD1 or TRBD2 (6 bases each). This CDR3 is built from 14 residues. V dropped 4 bases and J dropped 5 bases, with 12 bases sitting between them. The germline V gene encodes CDR1 SGDLS and CDR2 YYNGEE. The CDR3 DNA is TGTGCCAGCAGCCTAGGAGGGGGAACCGGGGAGCTGTTTTTT. Translated: CASSLGGGTGELFF. Filled out from reference TRBV9 and TRBJ2-2, the complete variable domain reads DSGVTQTPKHLITATGQRVTLRCSPRSGDLSVYWYQQSLDQGLQFLIQYYNGEERAKGNILERFSAQQFPDLHSELNLSSLELGDSALYFCASSLGGGTGELFFGEGSRLTVL.

The rearrangement joins TRBV5-4 to TRBJ2-5; TRBD1 matches 9 bases. TRBJ2-7 explains the end of the DNA better; the J call may be wrong. CDR3 size: 17 residues. CDR1 and CDR2 (germline): SGHNT, YYREEE (reference sequence). Here the CDR3 reads CASSKKDRGRGSYEQYF. The DNA for the CDR3 is TGTGCCAGCAGCAAAAAGGACAGGGGACGGGGCTCCTACGAGCAGTACTTC.

The chain employs TRBV5-6 and TRBJ2-3; D gene ambiguous. Germline-derived CDR1 and CDR2 are SGHDT and YYEEEE. Trimming cost V 2 bases and J 1 base, with 2 bases left between them. The CDR3 spans 12 residues. The CDR3 DNA is TGTGCCAGCAGCTTCGGCACAGATACGCAGTATTTT. Amino acids: CASSFGTDTQYF. The full variable domain, rest sourced from reference TRBV5-6 and TRBJ2-3, is DAGVTQSPTHLIKTRGQQVTLRCSPKSGHDTVSWYQQALGQGPQFIFQYYEEEERQRGNFPDRFSGHQFPNYSSELNVNALLLGDSALYLCASSFGTDTQYFGPGTRLTVL.

The V gene is TRBV27, the J gene TRBJ2-1; TRBD2 is a possible D gene (6 bases). The CDR3 is 13 amino acids. The germline gives CDR1 MNHEY, CDR2 SMNVEV (reference sequence). Trimming pared 6 bases from V and 8 bases from J, leaving 14 bases between. The CDR3 loop reads CASSPRGGDEQFF. The CDR3 region has the DNA TGTGCCAGCAGCCCGAGGGGAGGCGATGAGCAGTTCTTC.

The chain has TRBV7-2 and TRBJ1-3; D remains unclear. This CDR3 has 15 residues. V lost 1 base and J lost 0, with 7 bases in between. Germline assignment: CDR1 SGHTA and CDR2 FQGNSA. CDR3 amino acids: CASSLVVSSGNTIYF. CDR3 DNA: TGTGCCAGCAGCTTAGTAGTTAGCTCTGGAAACACCATATATTTT.

J is TRBJ2-7 and V is TRBV10-2; D is possibly TRBD1 (5 bases). The length of the CDR3 is 17 residues. V was clipped by 10 bases and J by 4 bases, with 29 bases between them. The germline V gene has CDR1 WSHSY and CDR2 SAAADI. The CDR3 nucleotides are TGCGCCAACACAGGTTCCTTAAGGGTTGGGAAGGGTTACGAGCAGTACTTC. Translation gives CANTGSLRVGKGYEQYF.

This CDR3 reads CASRGVGGNTEAFF. The CDR3 DNA reads TGTGCCAGCAGGGGGGTAGGGGGGAACACTGAAGCTTTCTTT. This chain links TRBV25-1 with TRBJ1-1; maybe TRBD1 (6 bases). The CDR3 is made up of 14 amino acids. Germline CDR1 and CDR2: MGHDK and SYGVNS. V lost 6 bases, J lost 1 base, and 12 bases lay in between.

This clone was counted once. This chain links TRBV7-6 with TRBJ2-2, with 15 bases fitting TRBD2. From germline, CDR1 is SGHVS and CDR2 FNYEAQ. Losses at the gene ends were 2 bases for V and 4 bases for J; bases not matched to a gene: 8. CDR3 size: 19 residues. CDR3 sequence: CASSLWTSGGDGATGELFF. The CDR3, as DNA: TGTGCCAGCAGCTTATGGACTAGCGGGGGGGACGGAGCCACCGGGGAGCTGTTTTTT. Using reference TRBV7-6 and TRBJ2-2 for the parts outside the CDR3, the full variable domain is GAGVSQSPRYKVTKRGQDVALRCDPISGHVSLYWYRQALGQGPEFLTYFNYEAQQDKSGLPNDRFSAERPEGSISTLTIQRTEQRDSAMYRCASSLWTSGGDGATGELFFGEGSRLTVL.

V and J are TRBV7-9 and TRBJ2-3, with 7 bases fitting TRBD2. The CDR3 runs to 16 residues. Per the germline V gene, CDR1 is SEHNR and CDR2 is FQNEAQ (reference sequence). V shed 7 bases, J shed 3 bases, and the junction held 13 bases outside the gene matches. CDR3 residues: CASTLRAGDGTDTQYF. Here the CDR3 DNA reads TGTGCCAGCACCCTCAGGGCGGGAGACGGTACAGATACGCAGTATTTT.